The source of this T cell receptor beta chain is a study of monozygotic twins with inflammatory bowel disease. Study findings and constraints: Among IBD patients, fewer clonotypes were shared with others than among healthy twins, especially with disease activity.

This CDR3 is built from 13 residues. There were approximately 3,800 ng of total RNA used for each TCR library. TCRdb re-called the 5' RACE reads and gives one entry per CDR3 protein, without DNA. The sample totals approximately 150,000 distinct CDR3 sequences. As regards this clonotype: What it binds is not known.

This TCR came from a human donor with ulcerative colitis or Crohn's disease, or a healthy co-twin of an affected twin (not recorded which). This chain connects TRBV12-3 or TRBV12-4 to TRBJ2-5; as DNA is missing, the TRBD1 call by TCRdb cannot be tested. Sequencing was carried out using blood. CDR3 amino acids: CASSLTGKETQYF.